This T cell receptor (beta chain) emerged from a study of technical replicates of blood from a handful of donors. Clones were sequenced by immunoSEQ multiplex PCR, and TCRdb holds only the in-frame ones, with some missing. In the table there are roughly 80,000 clones, 90% to 95% of which are singletons. The V gene's germline CDR1 is MDHEN and CDR2 SYDVKM. The CDR3 extends over 13 amino acids. The germline V and J ends were trimmed by 2 bases and 4 bases, with 9 bases remaining between them. The source of this sequence is a human donor in good health. The V gene is TRBV28, the J gene TRBJ2-7; D unclear. The sequenced sample was T cells isolated from PBMCs. The CDR3 DNA follows: TGTGCCAGCAGTTTAGACTTTTCATACGAGCAGTACTTC. Its protein is CASSLDFSYEQYF.